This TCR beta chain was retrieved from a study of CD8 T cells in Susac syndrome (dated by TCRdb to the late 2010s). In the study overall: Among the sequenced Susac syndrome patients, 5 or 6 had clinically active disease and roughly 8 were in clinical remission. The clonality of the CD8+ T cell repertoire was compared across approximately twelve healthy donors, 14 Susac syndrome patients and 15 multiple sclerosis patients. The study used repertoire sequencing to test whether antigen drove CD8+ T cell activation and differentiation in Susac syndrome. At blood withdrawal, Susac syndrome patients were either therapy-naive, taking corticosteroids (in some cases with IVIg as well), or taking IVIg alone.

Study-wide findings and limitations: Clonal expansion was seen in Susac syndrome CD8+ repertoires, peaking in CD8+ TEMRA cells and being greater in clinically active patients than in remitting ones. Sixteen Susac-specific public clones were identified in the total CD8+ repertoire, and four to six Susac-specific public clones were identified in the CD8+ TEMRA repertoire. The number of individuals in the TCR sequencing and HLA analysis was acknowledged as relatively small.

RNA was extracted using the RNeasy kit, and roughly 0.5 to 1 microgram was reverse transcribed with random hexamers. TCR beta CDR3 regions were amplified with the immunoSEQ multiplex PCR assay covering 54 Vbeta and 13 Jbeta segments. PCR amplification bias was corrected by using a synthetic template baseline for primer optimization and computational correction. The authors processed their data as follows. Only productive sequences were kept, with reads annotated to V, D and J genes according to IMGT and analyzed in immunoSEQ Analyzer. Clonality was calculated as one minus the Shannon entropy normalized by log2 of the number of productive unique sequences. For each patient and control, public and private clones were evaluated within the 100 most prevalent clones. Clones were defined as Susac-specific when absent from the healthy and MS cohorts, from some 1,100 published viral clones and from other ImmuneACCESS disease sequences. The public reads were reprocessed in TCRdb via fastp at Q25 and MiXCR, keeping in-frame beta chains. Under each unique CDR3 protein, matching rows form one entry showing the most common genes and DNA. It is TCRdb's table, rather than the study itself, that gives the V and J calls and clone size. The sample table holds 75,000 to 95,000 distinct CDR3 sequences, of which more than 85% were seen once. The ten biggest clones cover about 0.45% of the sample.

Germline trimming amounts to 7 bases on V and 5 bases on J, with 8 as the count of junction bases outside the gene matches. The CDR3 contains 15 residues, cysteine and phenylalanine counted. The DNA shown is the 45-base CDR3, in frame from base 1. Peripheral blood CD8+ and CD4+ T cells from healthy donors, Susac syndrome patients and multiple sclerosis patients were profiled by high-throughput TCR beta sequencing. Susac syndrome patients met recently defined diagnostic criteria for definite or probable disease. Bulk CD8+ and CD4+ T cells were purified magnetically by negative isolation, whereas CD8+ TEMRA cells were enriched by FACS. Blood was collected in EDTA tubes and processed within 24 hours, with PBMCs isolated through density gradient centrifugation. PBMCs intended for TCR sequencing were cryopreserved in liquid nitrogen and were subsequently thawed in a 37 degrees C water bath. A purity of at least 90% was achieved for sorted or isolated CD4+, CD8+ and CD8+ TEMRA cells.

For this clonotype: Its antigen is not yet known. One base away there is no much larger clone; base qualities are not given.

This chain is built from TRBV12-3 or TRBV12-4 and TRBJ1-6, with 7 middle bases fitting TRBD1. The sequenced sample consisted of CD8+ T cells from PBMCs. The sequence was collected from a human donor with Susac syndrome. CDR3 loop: CASMEGGQDNSPLHF. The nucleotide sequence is TGTGCCAGCATGGAGGGTGGACAGGATAATTCACCCCTCCACTTT.